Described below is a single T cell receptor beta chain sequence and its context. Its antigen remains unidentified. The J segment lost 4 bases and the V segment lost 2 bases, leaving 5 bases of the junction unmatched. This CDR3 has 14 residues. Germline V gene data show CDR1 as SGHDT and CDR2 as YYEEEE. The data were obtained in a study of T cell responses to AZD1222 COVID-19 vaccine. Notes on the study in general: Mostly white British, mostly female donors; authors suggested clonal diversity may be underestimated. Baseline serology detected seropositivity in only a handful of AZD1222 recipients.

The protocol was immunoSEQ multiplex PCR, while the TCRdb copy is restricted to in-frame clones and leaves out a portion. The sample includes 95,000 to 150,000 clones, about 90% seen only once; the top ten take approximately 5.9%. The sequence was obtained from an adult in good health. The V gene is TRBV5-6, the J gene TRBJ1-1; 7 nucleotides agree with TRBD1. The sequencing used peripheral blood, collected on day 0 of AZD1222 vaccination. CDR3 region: CASSLQGIGTEAFF. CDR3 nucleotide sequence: TGTGCCAGCAGCTTACAGGGGATAGGCACTGAAGCTTTCTTT.